Listed below are T cell receptor beta chains from one sample, sequenced in a study of CD8+CD57+ T cells in acquired aplastic anemia. TCRdb called the reads again in MiXCR, with one record for every CDR3 protein. The sample includes 90,000 to 130,000 distinct CDR3 sequences, 40% to 65% of them seen just once. The source material was sorted CD4+, CD8+, or CD8+CD57+ T cells (not recorded which) from PBMCs. These receptors originate from a human donor in good health, serving as a control. Both conserved end residues are part of each CDR3. D genes are given only for firm matches. Some rows have no size entry. The others give once, few or many, or a class for an expanded clone.

j_gene: TRBJ2-7
d_gene: TRBD1
len: 17
abundance: once
v_gene: TRBV7-7
CDR3aa: CASSRSGGRGIKNEQYF
CDR3nt: TGTGCTAGCAGCCGATCAGGGGGCAGGGGGATCAAAAACGAGCAGTACTTC

j_gene: TRBJ1-1
d_gene: .
len: 15
abundance: many
v_gene: TRBV6-5
CDR3aa: CASSSPEAMNTEAFF
CDR3nt: TGTGCCAGCAGTTCCCCGGAGGCGATGAACACTGAAGCTTTCTTT

j_gene: TRBJ1-2
d_gene: .
len: 13
abundance: many
v_gene: TRBV2
CDR3aa: CASSESGDDGYTF
CDR3nt: TGTGCCAGCAGTGAATCAGGGGACGATGGCTACACCTTC

j_gene: TRBJ2-7
d_gene: .
len: 15
abundance: many
v_gene: TRBV4-3
CDR3aa: CASSQERGAVYEQYF
CDR3nt: TGCGCCAGCAGCCAAGAACGGGGGGCGGTCTACGAGCAGTACTTC

j_gene: TRBJ2-3
d_gene: TRBD2
len: 15
abundance: .
v_gene: TRBV11-1
CDR3aa: CASSPSGGATDTQYF
CDR3nt: TGTGCCAGCAGCCCAAGCGGGGGGGCCACAGATACGCAGTATTTT

j_gene: TRBJ1-6
d_gene: .
len: 16
abundance: .
v_gene: TRBV25-1
CDR3aa: CASSTGAAGSNQPLHF
CDR3nt: TGTGCCAGCAGTACCGGCGCAGCCGGCAGCAATCAGCCCCTCCACTTT

j_gene: TRBJ2-7
d_gene: TRBD1
len: 15
abundance: .
v_gene: TRBV7-9
CDR3aa: CASSPTPGQGYEQYF
CDR3nt: TGTGCCAGCAGCCCCACGCCGGGACAGGGATACGAGCAGTACTTC

j_gene: TRBJ2-7
d_gene: .
len: 14
abundance: many
v_gene: TRBV27
CDR3aa: CASSSQVRSYEQYF
CDR3nt: TGTGCCAGCAGTTCTCAGGTGCGGTCCTACGAGCAGTACTTC

j_gene: TRBJ2-7
d_gene: .
len: 13
abundance: .
v_gene: TRBV24-1
CDR3aa: CATSGGSSYEQYF
CDR3nt: TGTGCCACCAGTGGTGGGTCCTCCTACGAGCAGTACTTC

j_gene: TRBJ2-1
d_gene: .
len: 13
abundance: .
v_gene: TRBV2
CDR3aa: CAGQTRTYNEQFF
CDR3nt: TGTGCCGGACAGACTAGGACCTACAATGAGCAGTTCTTC

j_gene: TRBJ1-5
d_gene: TRBD1
len: 16
abundance: .
v_gene: TRBV6-2/TRBV6-3
CDR3aa: CASSPGQGYSNQPQHF
CDR3nt: TGTGCCAGCAGCCCCGGACAGGGTTATAGCAATCAGCCCCAGCATTTT

j_gene: TRBJ2-3
d_gene: TRBD1
len: 15
abundance: many
v_gene: TRBV20-1
CDR3aa: CSAPTGGRVTDTQYF
CDR3nt: TGCAGTGCACCAACAGGGGGACGAGTGACAGATACGCAGTATTTT

j_gene: TRBJ2-7
d_gene: .
len: 12
abundance: .
v_gene: TRBV7-6
CDR3aa: CASSITDGEQYF
CDR3nt: TGTGCCAGCAGCATTACTGACGGCGAGCAGTACTTC

j_gene: TRBJ1-4
d_gene: .
len: 13
abundance: .
v_gene: TRBV10-3
CDR3aa: CAANGPGNEKLFF
CDR3nt: TGTGCCGCAAATGGGCCAGGGAATGAAAAACTGTTTTTT

j_gene: TRBJ1-5
d_gene: .
len: 14
abundance: many
v_gene: TRBV6-5
CDR3aa: CASSYPGSNQPQHF
CDR3nt: TGTGCCAGCAGTTACCCAGGGAGCAATCAGCCCCAGCATTTT

j_gene: TRBJ2-1
d_gene: TRBD2
len: 15
abundance: many
v_gene: TRBV7-6
CDR3aa: CASSPLAGGYNEQFF
CDR3nt: TGTGCCAGCAGCCCTCTAGCGGGGGGGTACAATGAGCAGTTCTTC

j_gene: TRBJ2-7
d_gene: TRBD1
len: 14
abundance: .
v_gene: TRBV10-3
CDR3aa: CANIDRGPTYEQYF
CDR3nt: TGTGCCAACATCGACAGGGGTCCTACCTACGAGCAGTACTTC

j_gene: TRBJ1-2
d_gene: TRBD1
len: 16
abundance: .
v_gene: TRBV25-1
CDR3aa: CASSLQGRALGYGYTF
CDR3nt: TGTGCCAGCAGCCTACAGGGGAGGGCACTAGGCTATGGCTACACCTTC

j_gene: TRBJ1-1
d_gene: .
len: 16
abundance: .
v_gene: TRBV4-3
CDR3aa: CASSQDVLGLNTEAFF
CDR3nt: TGCGCCAGCAGCCAAGACGTTTTGGGTTTGAACACTGAAGCTTTCTTT

j_gene: TRBJ2-7
d_gene: .
len: 15
abundance: .
v_gene: TRBV6-2/TRBV6-3
CDR3aa: CASNPRGGRSYEQYF
CDR3nt: TGTGCCAGCAATCCACGGGGCGGAAGATCCTACGAGCAGTACTTC

j_gene: TRBJ2-3
d_gene: .
len: 13
abundance: .
v_gene: TRBV29-1
CDR3aa: CSVSYSGGDTQYF
CDR3nt: TGCAGCGTTAGTTACTCCGGGGGCGATACGCAGTATTTT

j_gene: TRBJ2-7
d_gene: TRBD2
len: 14
abundance: few
v_gene: TRBV29-1
CDR3aa: CSVGGTSGIHEQYF
CDR3nt: TGCAGCGTTGGTGGAACTAGCGGGATCCACGAGCAGTACTTC

j_gene: TRBJ1-6
d_gene: TRBD1
len: 13
abundance: .
v_gene: TRBV7-9
CDR3aa: CASSLSATGLLHF
CDR3nt: TGTGCCAGCAGCTTAAGCGCGACAGGGCTACTCCACTTT

j_gene: TRBJ1-1
d_gene: .
len: 14
abundance: many
v_gene: TRBV12-3/TRBV12-4
CDR3aa: CASTLSSYGTEAFF
CDR3nt: TGTGCCAGCACCCTGAGTAGTTATGGCACTGAAGCTTTCTTT

j_gene: TRBJ2-1
d_gene: .
len: 11
abundance: few
v_gene: TRBV24-1
CDR3aa: CATSDLNEQFF
CDR3nt: TGTGCCACCAGTGACCTCAATGAGCAGTTCTTC

j_gene: TRBJ2-3
d_gene: .
len: 14
abundance: many
v_gene: TRBV9
CDR3aa: CASSVGGRTDTQYF
CDR3nt: TGTGCCAGCAGCGTAGGGGGGCGCACAGATACGCAGTATTTT

j_gene: TRBJ2-3
d_gene: .
len: 12
abundance: .
v_gene: TRBV29-1
CDR3aa: CSAGRGTDTQYF
CDR3nt: TGCAGCGCGGGCCGTGGGACAGATACGCAGTATTTT

j_gene: TRBJ2-5
d_gene: .
len: 15
abundance: .
v_gene: TRBV19
CDR3aa: CASSLAGQGGETQYF
CDR3nt: TGTGCCAGCAGCTTAGCGGGACAGGGTGGGGAGACCCAGTACTTC

j_gene: TRBJ1-3
d_gene: .
len: 13
abundance: .
v_gene: TRBV15
CDR3aa: CATSRDDQDTIYF
CDR3nt: TGTGCCACCAGCAGAGACGACCAGGACACCATATATTTT

j_gene: TRBJ1-2
d_gene: .
len: 13
abundance: .
v_gene: TRBV3-1
CDR3aa: CASSLTVGDGYTF
CDR3nt: TGTGCCAGCAGCTTAACGGTTGGCGATGGCTACACCTTC

j_gene: TRBJ2-1
d_gene: .
len: 14
abundance: few
v_gene: TRBV2
CDR3aa: CASSEDYQYNEQFF
CDR3nt: TGTGCCAGCAGTGAGGACTATCAATACAATGAGCAGTTCTTC

j_gene: TRBJ2-7
d_gene: .
len: 15
abundance: .
v_gene: TRBV7-9
CDR3aa: CASSQGHPGSYEQYF
CDR3nt: TGTGCCAGCAGCCAAGGTCATCCGGGTTCCTACGAGCAGTACTTC

j_gene: TRBJ1-1
d_gene: .
len: 14
abundance: many
v_gene: TRBV6-6
CDR3aa: CASRYRDMNTEAFF
CDR3nt: TGTGCCAGCAGGTACAGAGACATGAACACTGAAGCTTTCTTT

j_gene: TRBJ2-7
d_gene: .
len: 15
abundance: few
v_gene: TRBV10-3
CDR3aa: CAIAPGRTRSYEQYF
CDR3nt: TGTGCCATCGCTCCGGGGCGGACCCGCTCCTACGAGCAGTACTTC

j_gene: TRBJ2-1
d_gene: TRBD1
len: 16
abundance: .
v_gene: TRBV25-1
CDR3aa: CASSGDPDRLYNEQFF
CDR3nt: TGTGCCAGCAGTGGGGACCCGGACAGGTTGTACAATGAGCAGTTCTTC

j_gene: TRBJ1-2
d_gene: .
len: 15
abundance: .
v_gene: TRBV25-1
CDR3aa: CASSKHRYPNYGYTF
CDR3nt: TGTGCCAGCAGTAAACACAGATATCCTAACTATGGCTACACCTTC

j_gene: TRBJ2-2
d_gene: .
len: 16
abundance: .
v_gene: TRBV2
CDR3aa: CASVRGPGDYTGELFF
CDR3nt: TGTGCCAGCGTGCGGGGACCGGGAGACTACACCGGGGAGCTGTTTTTT

j_gene: TRBJ1-2
d_gene: .
len: 14
abundance: once
v_gene: TRBV7-8
CDR3aa: CASSLGRGNYGYTF
CDR3nt: TGTGCCAGCAGCTTAGGGCGGGGAAACTATGGCTACACCTTC

j_gene: TRBJ1-2
d_gene: .
len: 15
abundance: .
v_gene: TRBV19
CDR3aa: CASSTRDGSNYGYTF
CDR3nt: TGTGCCAGTAGTACTCGGGACGGATCTAACTATGGCTACACCTTC

j_gene: TRBJ1-1
d_gene: .
len: 14
abundance: .
v_gene: TRBV15
CDR3aa: CATSRDSSGAEAFF
CDR3nt: TGTGCCACCAGCAGAGATTCCTCAGGGGCTGAAGCTTTCTTT

j_gene: TRBJ1-6
d_gene: .
len: 16
abundance: many
v_gene: TRBV20-1
CDR3aa: CSAIHGGQSYNSPLHF
CDR3nt: TGCAGTGCTATTCATGGGGGACAATCCTATAATTCACCCCTCCACTTT

j_gene: TRBJ1-1
d_gene: .
len: 15
abundance: .
v_gene: TRBV25-1
CDR3aa: CVSSGGGSFVAEAFF
CDR3nt: TGTGTCAGCAGTGGGGGGGGCAGCTTCGTAGCTGAAGCTTTCTTT

j_gene: TRBJ1-2
d_gene: TRBD1
len: 14
abundance: many
v_gene: TRBV4-3
CDR3aa: CASSSGTGIYGYTF
CDR3nt: TGCGCCAGCAGCTCCGGGACAGGAATATATGGCTACACCTTC

j_gene: TRBJ1-1
d_gene: .
len: 14
abundance: .
v_gene: TRBV19
CDR3aa: CASSIGMENTEAFF
CDR3nt: TGTGCCAGTAGTATAGGGATGGAGAACACTGAAGCTTTCTTT

j_gene: TRBJ1-5
d_gene: TRBD1
len: 14
abundance: .
v_gene: TRBV6-1
CDR3aa: CASIPDRESQPQHF
CDR3nt: TGTGCCAGCATTCCAGACAGGGAATCCCAGCCCCAGCATTTT

j_gene: TRBJ2-2
d_gene: .
len: 14
abundance: few
v_gene: TRBV2
CDR3aa: CASSETVTGGELFF
CDR3nt: TGTGCCAGCAGTGAAACAGTTACCGGCGGGGAGCTGTTTTTT

j_gene: TRBJ1-5
d_gene: .
len: 13
abundance: few
v_gene: TRBV27
CDR3aa: CASSLAFRQPQHF
CDR3nt: TGTGCCAGCAGTTTGGCGTTTAGGCAGCCCCAGCATTTT

j_gene: TRBJ1-5
d_gene: TRBD1
len: 14
abundance: .
v_gene: TRBV9
CDR3aa: CASSLTGGHQPQHF
CDR3nt: TGTGCCAGCAGCTTAACAGGGGGCCATCAGCCCCAGCATTTT

j_gene: TRBJ1-2
d_gene: .
len: 13
abundance: .
v_gene: TRBV19
CDR3aa: CASATGRGWGYTF
CDR3nt: TGTGCCAGTGCAACAGGACGAGGTTGGGGCTACACCTTC

j_gene: TRBJ2-5
d_gene: .
len: 13
abundance: .
v_gene: TRBV2
CDR3aa: CASSVGTRETQYF
CDR3nt: TGTGCCAGCAGTGTAGGGACCAGGGAGACCCAGTACTTC

j_gene: TRBJ2-7
d_gene: .
len: 15
abundance: many
v_gene: TRBV5-6
CDR3aa: CASSSPRRDPYEQYF
CDR3nt: TGTGCCAGCAGCTCCCCGAGGAGGGACCCCTACGAGCAGTACTTC

j_gene: TRBJ2-4
d_gene: .
len: 16
abundance: .
v_gene: TRBV25-1
CDR3aa: CASSELGSLAKNIQYF
CDR3nt: TGTGCCAGCAGTGAATTAGGCAGTTTAGCCAAAAACATTCAGTACTTC

j_gene: TRBJ2-3
d_gene: TRBD1
len: 13
abundance: many
v_gene: TRBV29-1
CDR3aa: CSVVPRGQDTQYF
CDR3nt: TGCAGCGTTGTCCCTAGGGGGCAAGATACGCAGTATTTT

j_gene: TRBJ2-6
d_gene: .
len: 16
abundance: .
v_gene: TRBV10-3
CDR3aa: CAISHPTGSGANVLTF
CDR3nt: TGTGCCATCAGCCACCCCACAGGGTCCGGGGCCAACGTCCTGACTTTC

j_gene: TRBJ2-1
d_gene: TRBD2
len: 12
abundance: .
v_gene: TRBV29-1
CDR3aa: CRSGGGRNEQFF
CDR3nt: TGCAGATCGGGGGGGGGCCGTAATGAGCAGTTCTTC